This TCR beta chain was identified in a study of shared clonotypes between healthy human individuals. The overall study: Participating donors consisted of a couple of women and a few men aged 18 to 49. CD4 naive and memory got three plates each, CD8 naive two, CD8 memory one.

For every subset, genomic DNA was evenly distributed across several immunoSEQ plates. Method: immunoSEQ multiplex PCR; TCRdb's copy keeps in-frame clones and lacks some. The repertoire holds 1.5 million to 2.5 million clones, about 95% seen once, with roughly 1.2% in the top ten. J lost 4 bases, V lost 0 bases, and 9 bases had no gene match. Looked up from germline, CDR1 is SGDLS and CDR2 is YYNGEE. The CDR3 contains 16 residues. Study outcomes and limitations: Blood was the only sampled material, and tissue repertoires likely differ.

This clone occurred once. Its target is not known. CD45RO-negative, CCR7-selected cells formed the naive CD8 fraction, which excluded terminally differentiated effector memory CD45RA+ cells. The clonotype was recovered from a young man in good health. Material for sequencing was naive CD8+ T cells sorted from blood. The chain combines TRBV9 with TRBJ1-2; TRBD1 matches at 7 bases. The CDR3 sequence is CASSVVPEQGPYGYTF. CDR3 DNA: TGTGCCAGCAGCGTAGTACCCGAACAGGGGCCCTATGGCTACACCTTC.